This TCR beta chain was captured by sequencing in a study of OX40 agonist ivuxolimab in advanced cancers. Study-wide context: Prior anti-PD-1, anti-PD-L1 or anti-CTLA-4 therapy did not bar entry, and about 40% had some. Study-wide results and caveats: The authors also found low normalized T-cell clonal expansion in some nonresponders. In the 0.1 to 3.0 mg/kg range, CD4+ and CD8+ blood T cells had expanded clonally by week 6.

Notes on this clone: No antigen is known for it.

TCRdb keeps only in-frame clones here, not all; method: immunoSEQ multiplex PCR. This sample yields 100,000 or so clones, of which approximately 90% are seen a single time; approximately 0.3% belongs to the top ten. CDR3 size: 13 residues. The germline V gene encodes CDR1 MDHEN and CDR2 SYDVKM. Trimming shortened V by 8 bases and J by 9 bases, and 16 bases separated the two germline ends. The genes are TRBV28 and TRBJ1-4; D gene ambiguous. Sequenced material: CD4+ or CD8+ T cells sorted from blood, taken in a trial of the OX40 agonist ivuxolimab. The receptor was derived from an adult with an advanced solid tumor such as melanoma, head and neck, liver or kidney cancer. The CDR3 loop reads CASRVSREKKLFF. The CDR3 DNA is TGTGCCAGCCGAGTTTCGCGCGAAAAAAAACTGTTTTTT.